The subject of this entry is one T cell receptor beta chain. The germline gives CDR1 LNHNV, CDR2 YYDKDF (reference sequence). The CDR3 covers 16 residues. J gave up 9 bases and V 3 bases, and 9 bases lay outside the gene matches. This record comes from a study of blood T cell repertoires in COVID-19. For the study at large: Samples came from the United States, Italy and Spain, spanning acute and convalescent COVID-19. Sample material is recorded as cDNA or gDNA derived from T cells, B-cell-depleted T cells, or PBMCs.

In the original workflow: For nucleated cells, counts were estimated from reference gene primer amplification. The assay was immunoSEQ multiplex PCR, and TCRdb's table has in-frame clones only and misses some. That table furnishes V, J and clone size, whereas the DNA furnished D and trimming. Of some 70,000 clones detected, 80% to 90% appear once; the ten largest clones hold roughly 7.6%. V usage is TRBV15 and J usage is TRBJ2-2; 11 bases are a match to TRBD1. The sequence was obtained from a man aged 50 or older with active COVID-19. Sequencing was performed on peripheral blood. The CDR3 spells CATSRFGTGGFRELFF. CDR3 sequence (DNA): TGTGCCACCAGCAGGTTCGGGACAGGGGGATTCCGGGAGCTGTTTTTT. Combining the CDR3 with reference TRBV15 and TRBJ2-2 gives the whole variable domain DAMVIQNPRYQVTQFGKPVTLSCSQTLNHNVMYWYQQKSSQAPKLLFHYYDKDFNNEADTPDNFQSRRPNTSFCFLDIRSPGLGDTAMYLCATSRFGTGGFRELFFGEGSRLTVL.